A selection of T cell receptor beta chains follows, all from one sample in a study of regulatory T cells in long-lasting Graves disease. TCRdb analysed the multiplex PCR reads with MiXCR anew, one entry per CDR3 protein. The table lists approximately 230,000 distinct CDR3 sequences, about 16% of them singletons. The sequencing used peripheral blood mononuclear cells (PBMCs), collected at new diagnosis, from a patient treated with antithyroid drugs. All receptors come from a female donor with Graves disease. CDR3s include the opening cysteine and the closing phenylalanine or tryptophan. D genes are given only for firm matches. Not every row has a clone size; where given, it reads once, few, many or a size class.

len	abundance	d_gene	v_gene	j_gene	CDR3nt	CDR3aa
17	.	TRBD2	TRBV12-3/TRBV12-4	TRBJ2-3	TGTGCCAGCAGTTTAGCCGGGACTAGCGGGAGAATAGATACGCAGTATTTT	CASSLAGTSGRIDTQYF
14	.	.	TRBV3-1	TRBJ1-1	TGTGCCAGCAGCCAGCATACCATGCGCACTGAAGCTTTCTTT	CASSQHTMRTEAFF
17	.	.	TRBV6-6	TRBJ2-7	TGTGCCAGCAGTTACTCGAGTATCATTCGGGAGAAAAGCGAGCAGTACTTC	CASSYSSIIREKSEQYF
13	many	.	TRBV11-2	TRBJ1-5	TGTGCCAGCAGCTGGGGCTTGGATCAGCCCCAGCATTTT	CASSWGLDQPQHF
20	many	TRBD1	TRBV6-1	TRBJ1-5	TGTGCCAGCATAAGGGGGGGGGGACAGGGATCTTCTCCTTCCAATCAGCCCCAGCATTTT	CASIRGGGQGSSPSNQPQHF
13	.	.	TRBV6-2/TRBV6-3	TRBJ1-5	TGTGCCAGCAGTAGACCTAGCAATCAGCCCCAGCATTTT	CASSRPSNQPQHF
13	many	.	TRBV2	TRBJ2-1	TGTGCCAGCAGTGAAGGTGTCAGAAATGAGCAGTTCTTC	CASSEGVRNEQFF
16	.	TRBD1	TRBV28	TRBJ1-4	TGTGCCAGCAGTCCCGCGGGACAGGCAACTAATGAAAAACTGTTTTTT	CASSPAGQATNEKLFF
14	many	.	TRBV30	TRBJ2-1	TGTGCCTGGAGAAAGGTCGGGAGTCCCAATGAGCAGTTCTTC	CAWRKVGSPNEQFF
17	.	TRBD1	TRBV6-5	TRBJ1-5	TGTGCCAGCAGGGGGACAGGGGGGGGCCGGGAGAGTCAGCCCCAGCATTTT	CASRGTGGGRESQPQHF
17	.	TRBD2	TRBV6-9	TRBJ2-7	TGTGCCAGCAGTTACGGGACTAGCGGGAGGACCCCCCACGAGCAGTACTTC	CASSYGTSGRTPHEQYF
17	few	TRBD1	TRBV4-1	TRBJ1-3	TGCGCCAGCAGCCACCCCAGGGGGGTTTTCCTTGGAAACACCATATATTTT	CASSHPRGVFLGNTIYF
18	many	TRBD2	TRBV10-3	TRBJ2-3	TGTGCCACGGGGGCGATAAAAGGGACTAGCGGGATGACAGATACGCAGTATTTT	CATGAIKGTSGMTDTQYF
13	.	.	TRBV9	TRBJ2-5	TGTGCCAGCAGCGTAAATCCTCAAGAGACCCAGTACTTC	CASSVNPQETQYF
13	many	.	TRBV20-1	TRBJ1-1	TGCAGTGCTAGAGAGGGCCCGAACACTGAAGCTTTCTTT	CSAREGPNTEAFF
15	many	TRBD2	TRBV28	TRBJ2-1	TGTGCCAGCAGTGGACTAGCGGGAAACCCCAATGAGCAGTTCTTC	CASSGLAGNPNEQFF
15	many	.	TRBV2	TRBJ2-7	TGTGCCAGCAGCAGATTTCGGCCGAGCTCCTACGAGCAGTACTTC	CASSRFRPSSYEQYF
14	many	TRBD1	TRBV2	TRBJ1-2	TGTGCCAGCAGTGACAGGGGGGACTCCTATGGCTACACCTTC	CASSDRGDSYGYTF
12	many	.	TRBV19	TRBJ2-3	TGTGCCAGTAGTATAGCCACAGATACGCAGTATTTT	CASSIATDTQYF
14	.	.	TRBV19	TRBJ2-7	TGTGCCAGTAGCACGGGACATCGCTCCTACGAGCAGTACTTC	CASSTGHRSYEQYF
15	many	.	TRBV6-1	TRBJ2-5	TGTGCCAGCAGTGTAAACAGGAATTCCCAAGAGACCCAGTACTTC	CASSVNRNSQETQYF
14	few	.	TRBV24-1	TRBJ2-2	TGTGCCACCAGTGATTCAAATAGGGGCGGGGAGCTGTTTTTT	CATSDSNRGGELFF
12	many	.	TRBV10-3	TRBJ2-7	TGTGCCATCAGTGAGTCGAGGTACGAGCAGTACTTC	CAISESRYEQYF
16	.	.	TRBV18	TRBJ2-7	TGTGCCAGCTCACAAGAGGCACCTAGCCTCTCCTACGAGCAGTACTTC	CASSQEAPSLSYEQYF
15	many	TRBD2	TRBV6-1	TRBJ2-7	TGTGCCAGCAGGATTACTAGCGCGCCAAGGTTCGAGCAGTACTTC	CASRITSAPRFEQYF
14	few	.	TRBV7-3	TRBJ1-2	TGTGCCGGCAGCCCCCCGACGGGGGCGGATGGCTACACCTTC	CAGSPPTGADGYTF
16	once	.	TRBV6-1	TRBJ2-7	TGTGCCACCACCCCCGGCAGTCCCACAAAAGACTACGAGCAGTACTTC	CATTPGSPTKDYEQYF
13	many	.	TRBV7-2	TRBJ2-5	TGTGCCAGCAGCTTATTAAACCAAGAGACCCAGTACTTC	CASSLLNQETQYF
14	.	.	TRBV11-3	TRBJ1-5	TGTGCCAGCAGCTTAGCCGAAACGGTTCAGCCCCAGCATTTT	CASSLAETVQPQHF
16	.	TRBD2	TRBV14	TRBJ2-7	TGTGCCAGCAGCCGGACGCGGGGGGACATCTCCTACGAGCAGTACTTC	CASSRTRGDISYEQYF
15	many	.	TRBV12-3/TRBV12-4	TRBJ1-5	TGTGCCAGCAGTTTTCGGCCCAGCCAAAATCAGCCCCCGCATTTT	CASSFRPSQNQPPHF
14	many	.	TRBV5-1	TRBJ1-2	TGCGCCAGCAGCTTGGTGGCAGGGGAGGTTCGCTACACCTTC	CASSLVAGEVRYTF